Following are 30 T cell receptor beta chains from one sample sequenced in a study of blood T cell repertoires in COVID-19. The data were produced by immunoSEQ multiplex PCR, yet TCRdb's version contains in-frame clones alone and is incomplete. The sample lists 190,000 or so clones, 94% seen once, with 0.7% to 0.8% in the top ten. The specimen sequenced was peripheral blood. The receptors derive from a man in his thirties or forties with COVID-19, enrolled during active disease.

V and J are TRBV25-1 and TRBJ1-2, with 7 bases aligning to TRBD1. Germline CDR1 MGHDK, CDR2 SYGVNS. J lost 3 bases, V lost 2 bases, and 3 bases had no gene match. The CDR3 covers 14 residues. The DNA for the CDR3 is TGTGCCAGCAGTGAACCGGACAGGTACTATGGCTACACCTTC. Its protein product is CASSEPDRYYGYTF.

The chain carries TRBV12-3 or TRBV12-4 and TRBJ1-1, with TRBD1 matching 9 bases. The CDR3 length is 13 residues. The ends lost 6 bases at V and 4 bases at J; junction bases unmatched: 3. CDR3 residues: CASSVTGGTEAFF. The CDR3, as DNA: TGTGCCAGCAGCGTGACAGGGGGCACTGAAGCTTTCTTT.

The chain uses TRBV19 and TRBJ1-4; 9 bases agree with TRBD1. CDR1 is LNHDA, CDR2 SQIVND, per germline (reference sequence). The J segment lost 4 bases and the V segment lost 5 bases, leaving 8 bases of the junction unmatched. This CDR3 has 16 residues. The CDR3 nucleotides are TGTGCCAGTAGTGACCAAGGACAGGGGAATAATGAAAAACTGTTTTTT. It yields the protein CASSDQGQGNNEKLFF.

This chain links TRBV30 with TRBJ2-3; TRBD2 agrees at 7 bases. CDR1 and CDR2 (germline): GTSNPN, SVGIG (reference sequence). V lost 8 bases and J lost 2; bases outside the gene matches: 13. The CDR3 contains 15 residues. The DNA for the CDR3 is TGTGCCCTGACGCCGGGACTACTACTCACAGATACGCAGTATTTT. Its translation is CALTPGLLLTDTQYF.

CDR3 loop: CASSLAGLAGRDTQYF. The CDR3 region has the DNA TGTGCCAGCAGCTTGGCTGGACTAGCGGGGCGAGATACGCAGTATTTT. The V call is TRBV5-4, the J call TRBJ2-3, with TRBD2 matching over 12 bases. The germline V gene encodes CDR1 SGHNT and CDR2 YYREEE (reference sequence). The CDR3 consists of 16 residues. After removal of 0 bases from V and 5 bases from J, the junction contained 4 bases not matched to a gene.

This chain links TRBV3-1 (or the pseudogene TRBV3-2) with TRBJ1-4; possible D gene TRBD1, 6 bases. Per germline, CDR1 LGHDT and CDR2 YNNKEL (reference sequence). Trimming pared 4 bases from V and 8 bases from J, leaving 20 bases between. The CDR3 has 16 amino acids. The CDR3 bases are TGTGCCAGCAGCCCCAATCCCGGGGCAGGGGTGGAAAAACTGTTTTTT. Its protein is CASSPNPGAGVEKLFF.

The CDR3 region has the DNA TGCAGCGTTGGAAGTAGCGGGGACAGCACAGATACGCAGTATTTT. Amino acid sequence: CSVGSSGDSTDTQYF. This sequence joins TRBV29-1 and TRBJ2-3, with TRBD2 identical over 8 bases. The CDR3 is made up of 15 amino acids. V lost 4 bases and J lost 0; bases outside the gene matches: 6. Per the germline V gene, CDR1 is SQVTM and CDR2 is ANQGSEA.

The chain's CDR3 is CASTGGASYEQYF. CDR3 sequence (DNA): TGTGCCAGCACCGGAGGGGCCTCCTACGAGCAGTACTTC. The chain joins TRBV2 to TRBJ2-7, with TRBD2 as a possible D gene (6 bases). Trimming stripped 7 bases from V and 0 bases from J, with 10 bases between. Germline CDR1 and CDR2: SNHLY and FYNNEI. The CDR3 totals 13 residues.

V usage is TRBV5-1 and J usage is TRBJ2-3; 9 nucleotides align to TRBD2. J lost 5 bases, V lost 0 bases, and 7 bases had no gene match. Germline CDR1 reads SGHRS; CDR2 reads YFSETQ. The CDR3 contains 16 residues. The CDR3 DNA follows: TGCGCCAGCAGCTTGGACGCGGGGGGGCCGGAAGATACGCAGTATTTT. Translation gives CASSLDAGGPEDTQYF.

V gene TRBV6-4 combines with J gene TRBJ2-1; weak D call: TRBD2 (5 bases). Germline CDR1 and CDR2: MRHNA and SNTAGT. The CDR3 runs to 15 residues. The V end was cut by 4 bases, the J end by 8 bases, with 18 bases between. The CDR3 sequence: CASSVSNLKRDEQFF. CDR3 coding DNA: TGTGCCAGCAGTGTTTCCAACCTCAAGAGGGATGAGCAGTTCTTC.

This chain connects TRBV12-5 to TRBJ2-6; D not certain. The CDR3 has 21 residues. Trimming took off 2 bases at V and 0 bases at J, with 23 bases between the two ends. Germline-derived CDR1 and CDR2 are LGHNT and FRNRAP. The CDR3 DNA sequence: TGTGCTAGTGGTTTGCTCATCCCTGGGCAGACGCCAATCTCTGGGGCCAACGTCCTGACTTTC. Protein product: CASGLLIPGQTPISGANVLTF.

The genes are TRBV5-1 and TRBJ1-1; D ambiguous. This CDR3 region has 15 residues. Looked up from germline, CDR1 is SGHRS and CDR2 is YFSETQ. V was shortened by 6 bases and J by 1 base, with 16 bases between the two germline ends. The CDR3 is CASTPQPGKNTEAFF. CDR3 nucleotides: TGCGCCAGCACACCCCAGCCGGGGAAGAACACTGAAGCTTTCTTT. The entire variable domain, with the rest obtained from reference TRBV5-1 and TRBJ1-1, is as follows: KAGVTQTPRYLIKTRGQQVTLSCSPISGHRSVSWYQQTPGQGLQFLFEYFSETQRNKGNFPGRFSGRQFSNSRSEMNVSTLELGDSALYLCASTPQPGKNTEAFFGQGTRLTVV.

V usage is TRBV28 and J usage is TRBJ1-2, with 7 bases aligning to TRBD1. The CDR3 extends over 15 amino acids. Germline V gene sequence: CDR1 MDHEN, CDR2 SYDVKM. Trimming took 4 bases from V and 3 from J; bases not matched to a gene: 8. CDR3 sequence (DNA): TGTGCCAGCAGTTCCCCGATCGACAGGGACTATGGCTACACCTTC. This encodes CASSSPIDRDYGYTF.

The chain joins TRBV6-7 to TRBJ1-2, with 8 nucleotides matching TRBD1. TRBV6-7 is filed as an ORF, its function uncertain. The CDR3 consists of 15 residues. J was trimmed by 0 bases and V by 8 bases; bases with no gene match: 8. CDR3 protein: CASSLRDRTNYGYTF. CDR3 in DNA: TGTGCCAGCTCCCTCCGGGACAGGACTAACTATGGCTACACCTTC.

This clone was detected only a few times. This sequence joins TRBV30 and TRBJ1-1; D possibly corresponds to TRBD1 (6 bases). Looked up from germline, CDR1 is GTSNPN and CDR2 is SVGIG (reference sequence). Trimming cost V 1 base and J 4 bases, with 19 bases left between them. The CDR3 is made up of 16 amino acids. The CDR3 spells CAWSATIQGMGTEAFF. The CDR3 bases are TGTGCCTGGAGTGCAACTATACAGGGAATGGGCACTGAAGCTTTCTTT.

The CDR3 DNA reads TGTGCCAGTAGTATTTCGGCAGGGGACCAGCCCCAGCATTTT. It codes for CASSISAGDQPQHF. V is TRBV19 and J is TRBJ1-5; D perhaps matches TRBD1 (6 bases). The CDR3 sequence is 14 residues long. V gave up 3 bases and J gave up 7 bases, with 13 bases separating them. CDR1 is LNHDA, CDR2 SQIVND, per germline (reference sequence).

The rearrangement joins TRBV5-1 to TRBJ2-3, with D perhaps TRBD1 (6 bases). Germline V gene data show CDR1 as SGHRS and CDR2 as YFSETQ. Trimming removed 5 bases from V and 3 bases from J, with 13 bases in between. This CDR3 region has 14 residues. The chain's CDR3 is CASRVQGTTDTQYF. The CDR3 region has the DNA TGCGCCAGCAGGGTTCAGGGGACAACAGATACGCAGTATTTT.

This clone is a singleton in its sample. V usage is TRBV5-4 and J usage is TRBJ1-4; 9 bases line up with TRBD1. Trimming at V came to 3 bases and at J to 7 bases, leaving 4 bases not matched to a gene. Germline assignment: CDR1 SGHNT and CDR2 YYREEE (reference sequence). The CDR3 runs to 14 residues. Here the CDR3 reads CASSSGQGTEKLFF. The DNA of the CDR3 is TGTGCCAGCAGCTCAGGACAGGGGACTGAAAAACTGTTTTTT.

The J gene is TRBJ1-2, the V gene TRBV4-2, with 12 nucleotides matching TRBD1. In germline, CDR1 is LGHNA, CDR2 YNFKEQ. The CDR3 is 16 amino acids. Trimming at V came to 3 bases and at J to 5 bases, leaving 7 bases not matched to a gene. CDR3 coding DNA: TGTGCCAGCAGCCACGGCGGGACAGGGGGCGATTATGGCTACACCTTC. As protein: CASSHGGTGGDYGYTF.

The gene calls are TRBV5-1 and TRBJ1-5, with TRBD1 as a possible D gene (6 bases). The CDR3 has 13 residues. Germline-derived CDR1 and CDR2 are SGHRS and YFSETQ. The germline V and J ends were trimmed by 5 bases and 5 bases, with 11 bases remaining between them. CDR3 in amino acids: CASRQGEDQPQHF. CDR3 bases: TGCGCCAGCAGACAGGGCGAGGATCAGCCCCAGCATTTT. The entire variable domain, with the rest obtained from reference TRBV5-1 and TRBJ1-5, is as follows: KAGVTQTPRYLIKTRGQQVTLSCSPISGHRSVSWYQQTPGQGLQFLFEYFSETQRNKGNFPGRFSGRQFSNSRSEMNVSTLELGDSALYLCASRQGEDQPQHFGDGTRLSIL.

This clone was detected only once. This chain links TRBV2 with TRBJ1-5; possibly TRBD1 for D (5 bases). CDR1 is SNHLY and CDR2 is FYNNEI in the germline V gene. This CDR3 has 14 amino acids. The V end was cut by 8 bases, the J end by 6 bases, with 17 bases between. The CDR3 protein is CASHKGVSGQPQHF. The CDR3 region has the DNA TGTGCCAGCCACAAAGGGGTATCCGGTCAGCCCCAGCATTTT.

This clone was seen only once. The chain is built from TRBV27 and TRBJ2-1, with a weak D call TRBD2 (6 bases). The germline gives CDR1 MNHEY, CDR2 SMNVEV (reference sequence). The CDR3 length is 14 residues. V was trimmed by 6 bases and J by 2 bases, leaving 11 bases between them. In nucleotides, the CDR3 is TGTGCCAGCAGAGGGACTGACGCCTACAATGAGCAGTTCTTC. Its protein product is CASRGTDAYNEQFF.

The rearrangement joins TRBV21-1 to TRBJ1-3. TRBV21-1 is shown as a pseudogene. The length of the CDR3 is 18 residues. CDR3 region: CASSKGDRLGSSGNTIYF. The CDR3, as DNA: TGTGCCAGCAGCAAAGGGGATAGGTTGGGGAGCTCTGGAAACACCATATATTTT.

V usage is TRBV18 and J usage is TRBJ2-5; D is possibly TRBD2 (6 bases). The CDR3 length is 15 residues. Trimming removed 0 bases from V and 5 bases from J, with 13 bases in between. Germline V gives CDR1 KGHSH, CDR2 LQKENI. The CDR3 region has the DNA TGTGCCAGCTCACCACCGTCACTAGCCCACGAGACCCAGTACTTC. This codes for CASSPPSLAHETQYF.

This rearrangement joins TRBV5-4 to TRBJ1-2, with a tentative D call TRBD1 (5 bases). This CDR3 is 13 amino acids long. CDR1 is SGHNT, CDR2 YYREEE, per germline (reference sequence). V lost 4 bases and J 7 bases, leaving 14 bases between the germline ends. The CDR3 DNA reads TGTGCCAGCAGCCTCTTCGGGGGGGGTGGCTACACCTTC. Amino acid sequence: CASSLFGGGGYTF.

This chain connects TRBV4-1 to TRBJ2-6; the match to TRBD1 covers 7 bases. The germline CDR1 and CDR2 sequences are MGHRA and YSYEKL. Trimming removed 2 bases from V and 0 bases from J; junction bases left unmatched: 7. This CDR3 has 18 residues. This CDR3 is CASSQWKGQRSGANVLTF. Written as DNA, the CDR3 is TGCGCCAGCAGCCAATGGAAGGGACAGCGCTCTGGGGCCAACGTCCTGACTTTC.

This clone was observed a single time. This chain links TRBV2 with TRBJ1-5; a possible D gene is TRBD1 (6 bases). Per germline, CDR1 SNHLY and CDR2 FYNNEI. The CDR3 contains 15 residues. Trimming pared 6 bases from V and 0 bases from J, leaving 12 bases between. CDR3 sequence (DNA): TGTGCCAGCAGGAACAGGGCATATAGCAATCAGCCCCAGCATTTT. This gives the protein CASRNRAYSNQPQHF.

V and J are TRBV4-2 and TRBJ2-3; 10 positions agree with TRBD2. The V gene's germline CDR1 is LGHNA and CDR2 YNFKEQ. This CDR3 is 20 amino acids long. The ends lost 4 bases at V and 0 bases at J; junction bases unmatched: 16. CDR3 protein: CASSPSRKAGGIFSTDTQYF. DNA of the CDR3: TGTGCCAGCAGCCCGTCGCGTAAAGCGGGGGGGATTTTTAGCACAGATACGCAGTATTTT.

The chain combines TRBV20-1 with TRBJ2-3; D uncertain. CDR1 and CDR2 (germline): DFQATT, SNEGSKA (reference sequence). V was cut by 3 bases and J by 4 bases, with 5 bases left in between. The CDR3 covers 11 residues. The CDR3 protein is CSASSADTQYF. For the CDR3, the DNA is TGCAGTGCTAGTTCCGCAGATACGCAGTATTTT.

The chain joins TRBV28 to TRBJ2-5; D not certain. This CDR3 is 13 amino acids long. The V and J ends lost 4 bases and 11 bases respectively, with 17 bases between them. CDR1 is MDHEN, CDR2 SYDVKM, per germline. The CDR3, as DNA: TGTGCCAGCAGTTCTCTTCTTACCCACCTACAGTACTTC. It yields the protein CASSSLLTHLQYF.